The clone carrying this T cell receptor beta chain occurred once. These data are taken from a study of shared clonotypes between healthy human individuals. As processed by the authors: ImmunoSEQ sequences covered only the junction and lacked quality scores; filtering therefore differed. The table came from immunoSEQ multiplex PCR; TCRdb's copy has only in-frame clones and leaves some out. V and J calls and clone size are copied from that table; D and trimming were computed from the DNA. The sample has about 470,000 clones; about 85% are singletons. Adult donors, all healthy and HIV-negative, had no recent acute infections or vaccinations. The V gene end was trimmed by 0 bases and the J gene end by 10 bases; junction bases not matched to a gene: 12. The germline CDR1 and CDR2 sequences are SGHRS and YFSETQ. The length of the CDR3 is 16 residues.

The chain couples TRBV5-1 to TRBJ2-2, with 7 bases fitting TRBD2. What was sequenced was PBMCs. This receptor was obtained from a woman in her 40s in good health. Some clones in this sample may be carry-over from other donors' samples. The CDR3 region is CASSLASFVRGEELFF. CDR3 coding DNA: TGCGCCAGCAGCTTGGCATCGTTCGTCCGGGGGGAGGAGCTGTTTTTT.